Following are 14 T cell receptor beta chains from one sample sequenced in a study of cytomegalovirus exposure and HLA in healthy donors. The primer mix had 60 Vbeta and 13 Jbeta primers. Profiling relied on immunoSEQ multiplex PCR, and the TCRdb table lists in-frame clones only, not all of them. The sample consists of some 140,000 clones, around 79% of them appearing once. Sequenced material: PBMCs. These receptors all come from a female donor in good health and CMV-seronegative.

The genes are TRBV6-1 and TRBJ2-7; the match to TRBD1 covers 9 bases. Germline loops: CDR1 MNHNS, CDR2 SASEGT. The CDR3 sequence is 14 residues long. J was trimmed by 7 bases and V by 7 bases; bases with no gene match: 11. The CDR3 DNA follows: TGTGCCAGCACCCAACAACAGGGGGCGCTTGAGCAGTACTTC. This codes for CASTQQQGALEQYF.

This clone was seen only once. The genes are TRBV28 and TRBJ2-5; 10 bases agree with TRBD1. The CDR3 spans 15 residues. The J segment lost 5 bases and the V segment lost 6 bases, leaving 9 bases of the junction unmatched. Per germline, CDR1 MDHEN and CDR2 SYDVKM. CDR3 DNA: TGTGCCAGCAGCCCAGGACAGGGGGTGGGGGAGACCCAGTACTTC. This gives the protein CASSPGQGVGETQYF. Filled out from reference TRBV28 and TRBJ2-5, the complete variable domain reads DVKVTQSSRYLVKRTGEKVFLECVQDMDHENMFWYRQDPGLGLRLIYFSYDVKMKEKGDIPEGYSVSREKKERFSLILESASTNQTSMYLCASSPGQGVGETQYFGPGTRLLVL.

The chain uses TRBV30 and TRBJ1-1, with 7 positions matching TRBD1. V was pared by 2 bases and J by 3 bases, with 12 bases of the junction left unmatched. Looked up from germline, CDR1 is GTSNPN and CDR2 is SVGIG (reference sequence). The CDR3 extends over 16 amino acids. Here the CDR3 reads CAWSPLLTGPDTEAFF. The CDR3 nucleotides are TGTGCCTGGAGTCCCCTCTTGACAGGGCCCGACACTGAAGCTTTCTTT.

This clone appeared once. The V gene is TRBV7-2, the J gene TRBJ2-5; TRBD2 is a possible D gene (5 bases). The J call may be mistaken, given a closer DNA end match to TRBJ2-7. Germline V gene data show CDR1 as SGHTA and CDR2 as FQGNSA. CDR3 length: 14 amino acids. The CDR3 nucleotides are TGTGCCAGCAGCCTGGGAGAGCGGCCTACCGAGCAGTACTTC. It specifies CASSLGERPTEQYF.

V is TRBV4-2 and J is TRBJ2-3; no clear D gene. CDR3 length: 13 amino acids. Germline loops: CDR1 LGHNA, CDR2 YNFKEQ. The V end was cut by 3 bases, the J end by 6 bases, with 10 bases between. Here the CDR3 DNA reads TGTGCCAGCAGCCAGGCTCTCAGGGATACGCAGTATTTT. Its translation: CASSQALRDTQYF.

CDR3 in DNA: TGTGCCAGCAGCTTGAGTCCGGGGAGTTCGAATCAGCCCCAGCATTTT. Amino acids: CASSLSPGSSNQPQHF. The chain carries TRBV5-4 and TRBJ1-5; D unclear. The CDR3 has 16 amino acids. Germline loops: CDR1 SGHNT, CDR2 YYREEE (reference sequence). Trimming shortened V by 1 base and J by 4 bases, and 15 bases separated the two germline ends.

The gene calls are TRBV27 and TRBJ2-7, with a possible D match to TRBD1 (5 bases). Germline lookup yields CDR1 MNHEY and CDR2 SMNVEV (reference sequence). The length of the CDR3 is 16 residues. The germline V and J ends were trimmed by 0 bases and 6 bases, with 18 bases remaining between them. The CDR3, as DNA: TGTGCCAGCAGTTTATCGAAGGGGTTCGAGGTCCTCGAGCAGTACTTC. Residues: CASSLSKGFEVLEQYF.

V usage is TRBV7-9 and J usage is TRBJ1-2; D unclear. CDR1 and CDR2 (germline): SEHNR, FQNEAQ (reference sequence). The CDR3 spans 14 residues. Trimming took off 7 bases at V and 6 bases at J, with 18 bases between the two ends. CDR3 nucleotides: TGTGCCAGCACCCTGGCCCGGGTGGAGAATGGCTACACCTTC. It yields the protein CASTLARVENGYTF.

J is TRBJ2-5 and V is TRBV20-1, with D tentatively TRBD1 (6 bases). This CDR3 region has 11 residues. Trimming took 7 bases from V and 5 from J, leaving 11 bases between them. Germline CDR1 DFQATT, CDR2 SNEGSKA (reference sequence). DNA of the CDR3: TGCAGTGTACAGGGCCGGGAGACCCAGTACTTC. Translation gives CSVQGRETQYF.

V gene TRBV4-1 combines with J gene TRBJ2-7; TRBD1 matches 9 bases. J lost 3 bases, V lost 1 base, and 13 bases had no gene match. This CDR3 contains 18 residues. Germline CDR1 is MGHRA and CDR2 is YSYEKL. The CDR3 DNA sequence: TGCGCCAGCAGCCAAGGACAGGGGGGCGTCGCCACCCACTACGAGCAGTACTTC. This encodes CASSQGQGGVATHYEQYF.

The V gene is TRBV5-4, the J gene TRBJ2-3; maybe TRBD2 (7 bases). With 1 base removed from V and 3 bases from J, the gap between germline ends came to 15 bases. Germline assignment: CDR1 SGHNT and CDR2 YYREEE (reference sequence). This CDR3 has 16 residues. The CDR3 is CASSLFAGAGTDTQYF. In nucleotides, the CDR3 is TGTGCCAGCAGCTTGTTTGCGGGGGCGGGGACAGATACGCAGTATTTT.

This chain joins TRBV7-9 and TRBJ2-2, with TRBD1 as a possible D gene (6 bases). Trimming cost V 9 bases and J 4 bases, with 15 bases left between them. This CDR3 contains 14 residues. Per the germline V gene, CDR1 is SEHNR and CDR2 is FQNEAQ (reference sequence). The CDR3 nucleotides are TGTGCCAGGGATATCAGGGACATCACCGGGGAGCTGTTTTTT. This gives the protein CARDIRDITGELFF.

This clone was observed a single time. The CDR3 nucleotides read TGTGCCAGCAGTACACGACAGGGGGCGCGGGAGACCCAGTACTTC. Protein sequence: CASSTRQGARETQYF. This chain uses TRBV6-5 with TRBJ2-5; TRBD1 matches 10 bases. After removal of 5 bases from V and 5 bases from J, the junction contained 8 bases not matched to a gene. This CDR3 region has 15 residues. CDR1 is MNHEY, CDR2 SVGAGI, per germline.

This clone is a singleton in its sample. The chain uses TRBV30 and TRBJ1-6; D possibly corresponds to TRBD1 (6 bases). The CDR3 is 14 amino acids. The germline CDR1 and CDR2 sequences are GTSNPN and SVGIG (reference sequence). The DNA for the CDR3 is TGTGCGTGGGCCGCGGGGGCGCAAGGTTCACCCCTCCACTTT. This translates into CAWAAGAQGSPLHF.